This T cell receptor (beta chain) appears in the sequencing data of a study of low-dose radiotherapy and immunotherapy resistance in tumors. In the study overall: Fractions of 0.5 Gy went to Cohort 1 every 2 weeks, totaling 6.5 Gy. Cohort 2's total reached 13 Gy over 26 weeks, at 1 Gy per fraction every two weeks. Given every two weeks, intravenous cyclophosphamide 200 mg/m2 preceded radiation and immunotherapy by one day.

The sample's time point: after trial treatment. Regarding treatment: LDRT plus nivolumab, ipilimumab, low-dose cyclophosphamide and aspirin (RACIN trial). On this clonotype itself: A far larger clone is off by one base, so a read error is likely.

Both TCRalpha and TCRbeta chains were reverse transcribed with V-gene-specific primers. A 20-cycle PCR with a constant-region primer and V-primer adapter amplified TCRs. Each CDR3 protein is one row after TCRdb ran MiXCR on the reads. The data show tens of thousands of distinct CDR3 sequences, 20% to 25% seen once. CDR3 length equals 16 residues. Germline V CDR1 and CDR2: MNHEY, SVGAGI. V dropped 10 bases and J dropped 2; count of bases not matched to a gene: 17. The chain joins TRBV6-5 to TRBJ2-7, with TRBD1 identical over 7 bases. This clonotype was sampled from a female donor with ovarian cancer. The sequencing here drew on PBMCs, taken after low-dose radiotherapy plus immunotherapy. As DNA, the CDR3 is TGTGCCAACAGGAGATGGACCGGGACAGTTCCCTACGAGCAGTACTTC. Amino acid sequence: CANRRWTGTVPYEQYF.